This TCR beta chain is drawn from a study of vaccination effects on CD4 cells after COVID-19. The wider study: Prior to sequencing, the ViraFEST assay stimulated PBMC with viral peptide pools, which expanded the antigen-specific CD4+ T cells. After the second dose, samples were taken at median day 72. With 8.5 to 10 ug/ml peptides and around 10 IU/ml IL-2, over 1.5 million PBMC per well were cultured.

Worth noting for this clone: Its specificity is not known.

Looked up from germline, CDR1 is MNHEY and CDR2 is SVGAGI. V lost 2 bases and J lost 5, with 11 bases in between. The CDR3 extends over 14 amino acids. Repertoires were generated with immunoSEQ multiplex PCR, while TCRdb's copy carries only in-frame clones and drops some. The sample records just under 75,000 clones, around 70% being singletons. Culturing for roughly 10 days preceded CD4+ T cell isolation. Each person got two doses of an mRNA SARS-CoV-2 vaccine, BNT162b2 or mRNA-1273. Days 3 and 7 saw half the medium replaced with IL-2 medium. This clonotype was sampled from a human donor who received a COVID-19 vaccine. The V and J genes are TRBV6-5 and TRBJ2-3; unclear D gene. The sample was CD4+ T cells from PBMCs cultured without peptide, taken after COVID-19 vaccination. The CDR3 loop is CASSYGLLGDTQYF. DNA of the CDR3: TGTGCCAGCAGTTACGGCCTGTTGGGAGATACGCAGTATTTT.